Presented here are 22 T cell receptor beta chains from one specimen sequenced in a study of OX40 agonist ivuxolimab in advanced cancers. Generated by immunoSEQ multiplex PCR, the TCRdb table keeps only in-frame clones and is missing some. The sample shows 45,000 to 55,000 clones, about 83% of them seen only once. The source was CD4+ or CD8+ T cells sorted from blood, collected in a trial of the OX40 agonist ivuxolimab. These receptors came from an adult with an advanced solid tumor such as melanoma, head and neck, liver or kidney cancer.

The J gene is TRBJ1-2, the V gene TRBV6-1; D is possibly TRBD1 (5 bases). Trimming pared 3 bases from V and 6 bases from J, leaving 11 bases between. The CDR3 consists of 13 residues. The germline V gene encodes CDR1 MNHNS and CDR2 SASEGT. DNA of the CDR3: TGTGCCAGCAGTGACCCAGGGTATGATGGCTACACCTTC. Its protein product is CASSDPGYDGYTF.

J is TRBJ1-5 and V is TRBV19; TRBD1 might be the D (5 bases). In germline, CDR1 is LNHDA, CDR2 SQIVND (reference sequence). The CDR3 extends over 14 amino acids. Trimming shortened V by 6 bases and J by 6 bases, and 15 bases separated the two germline ends. CDR3 DNA sequence: TGTGCCAGTAGCCTGGGGGGAAGGGTTCAGCCCCAGCATTTT. Its protein product is CASSLGGRVQPQHF.

The V and J genes are TRBV11-3 and TRBJ2-5; 12 nucleotides agree with TRBD2. CDR1 and CDR2 from the germline V gene are SGHNT and YENEEA. Trimming removed 1 base from V and 4 bases from J; junction bases left unmatched: 1. The CDR3 contains 15 residues. The CDR3 nucleotides are TGTGCCAGCAGCTTAGGACTAGCGGGGGTAGAGACCCAGTACTTC. Protein: CASSLGLAGVETQYF.

The chain links TRBV30 to TRBJ1-2; D unresolved. The V gene's germline CDR1 is GTSNPN and CDR2 SVGIG (reference sequence). The CDR3 consists of 12 residues. V was pared by 2 bases and J by 1 base, with 5 bases between. The CDR3 coding sequence is TGTGCCTGGAGTATTGGTAACTATGGCTACACCTTC. It yields the protein CAWSIGNYGYTF.

The chain combines TRBV9 with TRBJ1-6; D uncertain. This CDR3 spans 16 amino acids. V was trimmed by 4 bases and J by 6 bases, leaving 17 bases between them. Germline V CDR1 and CDR2: SGDLS, YYNGEE. CDR3 sequence (DNA): TGTGCCAGCAGCTCTCGGACGGAGTCGGCTAATTCACCCCTCCACTTT. Its protein is CASSSRTESANSPLHF.

This sequence joins TRBV2 and TRBJ1-6; tentative D call: TRBD1 (5 bases). V lost 3 bases to trimming and J lost 7 bases, with 16 bases between them. This CDR3 has 16 residues. The germline V gene encodes CDR1 SNHLY and CDR2 FYNNEI. The DNA for the CDR3 is TGTGCCAGCAGTGAGGAGAGCGGGACGCTCAATTCACCCCTCCACTTT. It translates to CASSEESGTLNSPLHF.

In its sample, this clone was seen once. V gene TRBV7-9 combines with J gene TRBJ2-3, with D unclear. V was pared by 5 bases and J by 5 bases, with 17 bases between. The CDR3 is made up of 15 amino acids. CDR1 is SEHNR and CDR2 is FQNEAQ in the germline V gene (reference sequence). CDR3 amino acids: CASSPPFSMGDTQYF. The CDR3 DNA reads as TGTGCCAGCAGCCCCCCCTTTTCTATGGGAGATACGCAGTATTTT.

The chain employs TRBV7-2 and TRBJ2-3; maybe TRBD2 (6 bases). The CDR3 is 15 residues long. With 4 bases removed from V and 2 bases from J, the gap between germline ends came to 13 bases. Germline V gene data show CDR1 as SGHTA and CDR2 as FQGNSA. The DNA for the CDR3 is TGTGCCAGCAGCTCGCTTGGGGGACTCACAGATACGCAGTATTTT. As protein: CASSSLGGLTDTQYF.

The sample holds a few counts of this clone. This chain uses TRBV18 with TRBJ1-1, with D possibly matching TRBD1 (6 bases). Trimming stripped 3 bases from V and 0 bases from J, with 8 bases between. CDR3 size: 14 residues. CDR1 is KGHSH and CDR2 is LQKENI in the germline V gene. The CDR3 DNA sequence: TGTGCCAGCTCACCGCAGGGGTTGAACACTGAAGCTTTCTTT. Residues: CASSPQGLNTEAFF.

The CDR3 DNA follows: TGTGCCAGCAGCTTAAACGGAGTGGGCCAAGAGACCCAGTACTTC. Translated, it gives CASSLNGVGQETQYF. The chain uses TRBV7-9 and TRBJ2-5; no reliable D call. Germline-derived CDR1 and CDR2 are SEHNR and FQNEAQ (reference sequence). The CDR3 has 15 amino acids. V was clipped by 2 bases and J by 1 base, with 11 bases between them.

This chain uses TRBV11-2 with TRBJ2-5; 9 bases are a match to TRBD1. Looked up from germline, CDR1 is SGHAT and CDR2 is FQNNGV. The CDR3 runs 17 residues. The V and J ends lost 0 bases and 5 bases, in that order; junction bases with no gene match: 10. DNA for the CDR3: TGTGCCAGCAGCTTAGACCCGCCCGGGACAGGGTTGGAGACCCAGTACTTC. Translating it yields CASSLDPPGTGLETQYF.

The V and J genes are TRBV11-3 and TRBJ2-2; TRBD2 matches at 13 bases. With 4 bases clipped from V and 7 bases from J, the junction kept 9 bases outside the gene matches. CDR3 length equals 17 residues. Germline CDR1 and CDR2: SGHNT and YENEEA. The CDR3 DNA follows: TGTGCCAGCAGCTGGCGACTAGCGGGGGGTTGGATCGGGGAGCTGTTTTTT. Translation gives CASSWRLAGGWIGELFF. The full variable domain, with the rest looked up from reference TRBV11-3 and TRBJ2-2, is EAGVVQSPRYKIIEKKQPVAFWCNPISGHNTLYWYLQNLGQGPELLIRYENEEAVDDSQLPKDRFSAERLKGVDSTLKIQPAELGDSAVYLCASSWRLAGGWIGELFFGEGSRLTVL.

The chain carries TRBV4-1 and TRBJ1-4; D is unresolved. V was pared by 6 bases and J by 8 bases, with 10 bases between. The germline V gene has CDR1 MGHRA and CDR2 YSYEKL. This CDR3 spans 12 amino acids. CDR3 DNA sequence: TGCGCCAGCAGATACCCCGGAGAAAAACTGTTTTTT. Translated: CASRYPGEKLFF.

The V call is TRBV5-1, the J call TRBJ1-1; D possibly corresponds to TRBD1 (6 bases). Trimming took 0 bases from V and 4 from J, leaving 13 bases between them. Germline CDR1 and CDR2: SGHRS and YFSETQ. This CDR3 has 15 amino acids. This CDR3 reads CASSLGDDRSTEAFF. The CDR3 nucleotides are TGCGCCAGCAGCTTGGGGGATGACAGGAGCACTGAAGCTTTCTTT.

The DNA for the CDR3 is TGCGCCAGCAGCCAAAGACAGAATCAGCCCCAGCATTTT. Its protein product is CASSQRQNQPQHF. The rearrangement links TRBV4-1 to TRBJ1-5, with D possibly matching TRBD1 (5 bases). V was shortened by 2 bases and J by 4 bases, with 6 bases between the two germline ends. This CDR3 has 13 residues. Germline V lookup: CDR1 MGHRA, CDR2 YSYEKL.

The chain couples TRBV7-2 to TRBJ1-2, with 7 bases that match TRBD1. Germline CDR1 and CDR2: SGHTA and FQGNSA. The CDR3 is made up of 14 amino acids. The ends lost 5 bases at V and 2 bases at J; junction bases unmatched: 5. The CDR3: CASSRQGTNYGYTF. The CDR3 region has the DNA TGTGCCAGCAGCAGACAGGGAACCAACTATGGCTACACCTTC.

The chain employs TRBV5-4 and TRBJ1-6; 9 bases fit TRBD1. This CDR3 is 15 amino acids long. The V segment lost 3 bases and the J segment 8 bases; nucleotides outside the gene matches: 6. From germline, CDR1 is SGHNT and CDR2 YYREEE (reference sequence). In DNA form, the CDR3 reads TGTGCCAGCAGCTCAATGGGACAGGGTGATTCACCCCTCCACTTT. Translating it yields CASSSMGQGDSPLHF.

This chain uses TRBV5-1 with TRBJ1-1; the match to TRBD1 covers 7 bases. Germline V gives CDR1 SGHRS, CDR2 YFSETQ. The CDR3 consists of 14 residues. The ends lost 4 bases at V and 3 bases at J; junction bases unmatched: 6. As DNA, the CDR3 is TGCGCCAGCAGCATCGGGACAGAATACACTGAAGCTTTCTTT. This gives the protein CASSIGTEYTEAFF.

The V call is TRBV19, the J call TRBJ2-7; D is ambiguous. CDR1 and CDR2 (germline): LNHDA, SQIVND (reference sequence). The V and J ends lost 5 bases and 2 bases respectively, with 10 bases between them. This CDR3 is built from 13 residues. CDR3 protein: CASSQWDPYEQYF. The CDR3 DNA reads as TGTGCCAGTAGTCAATGGGATCCCTACGAGCAGTACTTC.

The rearrangement joins TRBV9 to TRBJ2-7; D might be TRBD1 (7 bases). The germline V gene encodes CDR1 SGDLS and CDR2 YYNGEE. The CDR3 has 15 amino acids. Trimming cost V 3 bases and J 0 bases, with 13 bases left between them. CDR3 in DNA: TGTGCCAGCAGCGCAGGGGGGTCGCCCTCCTACGAGCAGTACTTC. It codes for CASSAGGSPSYEQYF.

J is TRBJ2-3 and V is TRBV5-6; 10 bases map to TRBD2. V gave up 2 bases and J gave up 4 bases; unmatched junction bases: 4. The CDR3 sequence is 15 residues long. Germline V gene lookup returns CDR1 SGHDT and CDR2 YYEEEE. The CDR3 spells CASSLSGGASDTQYF. The CDR3 coding sequence is TGTGCCAGCAGCTTAAGCGGGGGGGCCTCAGATACGCAGTATTTT.

The chain uses TRBV9 and TRBJ2-5, with D tentatively TRBD1 or TRBD2 (5 bases each). Germline assignment: CDR1 SGDLS and CDR2 YYNGEE. Trimming removed 4 bases from V and 4 bases from J, with 14 bases in between. This CDR3 comprises 14 residues. CDR3 in DNA: TGTGCCAGCAGCCCAAGAGCTGGGGGAGAGACCCAGTACTTC. The encoded protein is CASSPRAGGETQYF.